This TCR beta chain comes out of a study of T cells in Graves' hyperthyroidism and ophthalmopathy. Study results and limitations: Ophthalmopathy was identified by the model a median roughly 6.5 months ahead of onset.

Note on this clonotype: Its antigen is unknown.

The CDR3 regions of TCR beta were amplified from RNA transcripts. Primed by the HTBI set, a first-round RT-PCR was run on the TCR CDR3. MiXCR, applied by TCRdb to the multiplex PCR reads, yields one record per CDR3 protein. The data contain about 350,000 distinct CDR3 sequences, over 15% of them singletons. Sequencing input: blood. This clonotype was obtained from a middle-aged woman with Graves' ophthalmopathy.

The CDR3 bases are TGTGCCAGCAGCCAAGGACTAGCGGACTCCTACGAGCAGTACTTC. This codes for CASSQGLADSYEQYF. The chain has TRBV14 and TRBJ2-7; 9 bases are shared with TRBD2. Germline V lookup: CDR1 SGHDN, CDR2 FVKESK. CDR3 size: 15 residues. V shed 1 base and J 0 bases; nucleotides not matched to a gene: 1.